Below are 19 T cell receptor beta chains sequenced from a single sample in a study of blood T cell repertoires in COVID-19. Clones were read by immunoSEQ multiplex PCR, and TCRdb kept only the in-frame ones, dropping some. The sample lists some 240,000 clones, around 81% occurring once. Sequencing was carried out using peripheral blood. These receptors originate from a woman of 80 years or more with COVID-19, enrolled during active disease.

The rearrangement links TRBV9 to TRBJ1-2, with D uncertain. Germline assignment: CDR1 SGDLS and CDR2 YYNGEE. Trimming removed 4 bases at V and 0 bases at J, with 4 bases between. This CDR3 is 12 amino acids long. This chain's CDR3 is CASSQTNYGYTF. CDR3 nucleotides: TGTGCCAGCAGCCAAACTAACTATGGCTACACCTTC. The whole variable domain, remainder taken from reference TRBV9 and TRBJ1-2, is DSGVTQTPKHLITATGQRVTLRCSPRSGDLSVYWYQQSLDQGLQFLIQYYNGEERAKGNILERFSAQQFPDLHSELNLSSLELGDSALYFCASSQTNYGYTFGSGTRLTVV.

The gene calls are TRBV7-8 and TRBJ1-5; possible D gene TRBD1, 6 bases. V was shortened by 3 bases and J by 4 bases, with 13 bases between the two germline ends. CDR1 SGHVS and CDR2 FQNEAQ come from the germline V gene. The CDR3 length is 15 residues. DNA of the CDR3: TGTGCCAGCAGCTTTTCCAGGGGACGTAATCAGCCCCAGCATTTT. Protein product: CASSFSRGRNQPQHF.

V and J are TRBV18 and TRBJ1-1; D possibly corresponds to TRBD1 (6 bases). The CDR3 loop spans 15 amino acids. The germline gives CDR1 KGHSH, CDR2 LQKENI. V dropped 6 bases and J dropped 0 bases, with 14 bases sitting between them. CDR3 residues: CASSPEGVVNTEAFF. The CDR3, as DNA: TGTGCCAGCTCTCCAGAGGGGGTAGTGAACACTGAAGCTTTCTTT. The whole variable domain, remainder taken from reference TRBV18 and TRBJ1-1, is NAGVMQNPRHLVRRRGQEARLRCSPMKGHSHVYWYRQLPEEGLKFMVYLQKENIIDESGMPKERFSAEFPKEGPSILRIQQVVRGDSAAYFCASSPEGVVNTEAFFGQGTRLTVV.

V usage is TRBV18 and J usage is TRBJ1-1; weak D call: TRBD1 (5 bases). CDR1 is KGHSH and CDR2 is LQKENI in the germline V gene. V was trimmed by 3 bases and J by 5 bases, leaving 16 bases between them. There are 15 residues in the CDR3. CDR3 nucleotides: TGTGCCAGCTCACCCCCTTACGGGGGGGAGACTGAAGCTTTCTTT. Translation gives CASSPPYGGETEAFF.

The gene calls are TRBV18 and TRBJ2-7, with D possibly matching TRBD2 (6 bases). With 3 bases removed from V and 7 bases from J, the gap between germline ends came to 13 bases. This CDR3 has 13 residues. Germline assignment: CDR1 KGHSH and CDR2 LQKENI. CDR3 sequence: CASSPGPSGEQYF. In DNA, the CDR3 is TGTGCCAGCTCACCCGGTCCGAGCGGGGAGCAGTACTTC.

This clone came up once. The chain has TRBV9 and TRBJ2-5, with 11 bases lining up with TRBD2. There are 18 residues in the CDR3. The V segment lost 0 bases and the J segment 4 bases; nucleotides outside the gene matches: 11. CDR1 and CDR2 (germline): SGDLS, YYNGEE. CDR3 sequence reads: CASSVGGARLAGRETQYF. The CDR3 nucleotides read TGTGCCAGCAGCGTAGGAGGCGCGAGACTAGCGGGAAGAGAGACCCAGTACTTC.

In regard to this clone: The sample carries other DNA sequences with the same CDR3. The chain is built from TRBV5-1 and TRBJ2-3, with D possibly TRBD2 on 6 matching bases. Germline V lookup: CDR1 SGHRS, CDR2 YFSETQ. With 0 bases removed from V and 0 bases from J, the gap between germline ends came to 8 bases. The CDR3 consists of 15 residues. In nucleotides, the CDR3 is TGCGCCAGCAGCTTGGGAGGGACTAGCACAGATACGCAGTATTTT. Protein sequence: CASSLGGTSTDTQYF.

The V and J genes are TRBV6-5 and TRBJ2-3; 7 positions agree with TRBD1. The CDR3 runs 13 residues. V was clipped by 5 bases and J by 11 bases; unmatched bases: 10. The germline CDR1 and CDR2 sequences are MNHEY and SVGAGI. CDR3 nucleotide sequence: TGTGCCAGCAGTCTGTCCGACAGGGCGATGCAGTATTTT. Protein sequence: CASSLSDRAMQYF.

The chain joins TRBV5-1 to TRBJ1-2; TRBD1 matches at 7 bases. Looked up from germline, CDR1 is SGHRS and CDR2 is YFSETQ. Trimming cost V 2 bases and J 2 bases; bases outside gene matches: 6. The CDR3 totals 15 residues. CDR3 nucleotide sequence: TGCGCCAGCAGCTTCGACAGGGCAGGAAACTATGGCTACACCTTC. Translating gives CASSFDRAGNYGYTF. Full variable domain (missing parts from reference TRBV5-1 and TRBJ1-2): KAGVTQTPRYLIKTRGQQVTLSCSPISGHRSVSWYQQTPGQGLQFLFEYFSETQRNKGNFPGRFSGRQFSNSRSEMNVSTLELGDSALYLCASSFDRAGNYGYTFGSGTRLTVV.

The gene calls are TRBV10-3 and TRBJ1-4; 7 nucleotides line up with TRBD1. V lost 7 bases and J lost 5; bases outside the gene matches: 4. Germline assignment: CDR1 ENHRY and CDR2 SYGVKD. The CDR3 covers 13 residues. The CDR3 protein is CAIKGAGNEKLFF. DNA for the CDR3: TGTGCCATCAAGGGGGCAGGGAATGAAAAACTGTTTTTT.

Regarding this clone: Other DNA sequences within the sample encode an identical CDR3. The chain uses TRBV5-6 and TRBJ1-2; 9 nucleotides line up with TRBD1. CDR3 length: 13 amino acids. Unmatched junction bases numbered 4, after V lost 4 bases and J lost 6 bases. Germline values: CDR1 SGHDT, CDR2 YYEEEE. This chain's CDR3 is CASSPTGGDGYTF. DNA for the CDR3: TGTGCCAGCAGCCCTACAGGGGGCGATGGCTACACCTTC.

The chain has TRBV18 and TRBJ1-2; D gene unclear. The V gene's germline CDR1 is KGHSH and CDR2 LQKENI. The CDR3 has 13 amino acids. V was trimmed by 6 bases and J by 5 bases, leaving 13 bases between them. The CDR3 is CASSPSGEYGYTF. CDR3 nucleotides: TGTGCCAGCTCGCCCTCCGGGGAATATGGCTACACCTTC.

In its sample, this clone was seen once. V is TRBV19 and J is TRBJ2-2; 7 bases map to TRBD2. The trim removed 3 bases at V and 6 bases at J, leaving 4 bases unmatched. This CDR3 has 14 residues. CDR1 and CDR2 from the germline V gene are LNHDA and SQIVND (reference sequence). Written as DNA, the CDR3 is TGTGCCAGTAGTATTAGCGGGTGGGCCGGGGAGCTGTTTTTT. Translation gives CASSISGWAGELFF.

The CDR3: CASSRGGTANTGELFF. DNA of the CDR3: TGCGCCAGCAGCCGCGGGGGGACCGCGAACACCGGGGAGCTGTTTTTT. The V call is TRBV4-1, the J call TRBJ2-2; 8 nucleotides align to TRBD2. V lost 4 bases to trimming and J lost 0 bases; unmatched junction nucleotides: 4. The CDR3 contains 16 residues. Germline loops: CDR1 MGHRA, CDR2 YSYEKL.

This clone showed up just once. This rearrangement joins TRBV10-3 to TRBJ2-7, with D possibly matching TRBD1 (5 bases). V gave up 6 bases and J gave up 2 bases, with 17 bases separating them. The CDR3 covers 15 residues. Germline CDR1 and CDR2: ENHRY and SYGVKD. The CDR3 coding sequence is TGTGCCATCAGCAAGACACAGGATGGTCCCTACGAGCAGTACTTC. It encodes CAISKTQDGPYEQYF.

This chain links TRBV18 with TRBJ1-5; D may be TRBD1 (5 bases). The CDR3 extends over 15 amino acids. The germline CDR1 and CDR2 sequences are KGHSH and LQKENI. V lost 3 bases, J lost 9 bases, and 18 bases lay in between. The CDR3 sequence: CASSPLATGDGPQHF. For the CDR3, the DNA is TGTGCCAGCTCACCGTTGGCGACGGGGGATGGGCCCCAGCATTTT.

The gene calls are TRBV7-9 and TRBJ2-3; 8 bases are shared with TRBD2. Trimming at V came to 1 base and at J to 6 bases, leaving 6 bases not matched to a gene. CDR1 SEHNR and CDR2 FQNEAQ come from the germline V gene (reference sequence). The CDR3 spans 15 residues. CDR3 DNA sequence: TGTGCCAGCAGCTTAGGTGGCGGGGGGATCGATACGCAGTATTTT. Amino acids: CASSLGGGGIDTQYF.

The chain has TRBV6-5 and TRBJ1-6, with D unresolved. There are 13 residues in the CDR3. V lost 5 bases and J 10 bases, leaving 12 bases between the germline ends. Germline values: CDR1 MNHEY, CDR2 SVGAGI. As DNA, the CDR3 is TGTGCCAGCAGTCCTCCCCGCCGGTCACCCCTCCACTTT. Protein sequence: CASSPPRRSPLHF.

The chain couples TRBV15 to TRBJ2-7; 10 bases are shared with TRBD2. Germline trimming cut 0 bases from V and 0 bases from J; bases unmatched to any gene: 2. Per the germline V gene, CDR1 is LNHNV and CDR2 is YYDKDF (reference sequence). The CDR3 loop spans 16 amino acids. This chain's CDR3 is CATSRDLAGASYEQYF. DNA for the CDR3: TGTGCCACCAGCAGAGATCTAGCGGGAGCCTCCTACGAGCAGTACTTC.